Reported below is one T cell receptor (beta chain). Its antigen is currently unknown. Expressed TCRB transcripts were sequenced because the entire RNA isolate underwent reverse transcription. Naive, central memory and regulatory T cell samples produced a mean of about 4 million reads. Repertoires were generated with immunoSEQ multiplex PCR, while TCRdb's copy carries only in-frame clones and drops some. The sample has approximately 130,000 clones; 15% to 20% are singletons. This record belongs to a study of beta chain features in type 1 diabetes. The ends lost 1 base at V and 5 bases at J; junction bases unmatched: 7. The CDR3 runs 16 residues. Germline values: CDR1 SGDLS, CDR2 YYNGEE. CD4+ naive, central memory, regulatory and stem cell-like memory cells were sorted via CD45RO/CCR7/CD25/CD127/CD95/CD27. Study outcomes and limitations: Cells with high TCR expression could be over-represented when cDNA is sequenced. Insertions at VDJ junctions were less frequent in type 1 diabetes patients. These patients also deleted more nucleotides at the same junctions. In all four CD4+ subsets, TCRB CDR3 length was significantly, moderately reduced in type 1 diabetes.

Sequences were obtained from central memory CD4+ T cells from blood. This TCR derives from a man aged 18 to 30 with type 1 diabetes. This chain connects TRBV9 to TRBJ2-5; 11 bases agree with TRBD1. CDR3 coding DNA: TGTGCCAGCAGCGTATTGAGGACAGGGGGCCTGGAGACCCAGTACTTC. This encodes CASSVLRTGGLETQYF.